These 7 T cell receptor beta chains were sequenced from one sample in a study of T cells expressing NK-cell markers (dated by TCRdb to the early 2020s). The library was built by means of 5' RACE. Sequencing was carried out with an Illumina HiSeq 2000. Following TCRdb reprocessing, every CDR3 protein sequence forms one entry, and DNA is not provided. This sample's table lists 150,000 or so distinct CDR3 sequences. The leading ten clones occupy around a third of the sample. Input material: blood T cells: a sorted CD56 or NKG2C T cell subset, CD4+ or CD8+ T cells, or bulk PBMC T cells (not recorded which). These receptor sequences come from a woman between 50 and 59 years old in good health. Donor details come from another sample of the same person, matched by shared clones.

This CDR3 is CASSLQGEHQETQYF. The V gene is TRBV5-6, the J gene TRBJ2-5; TCRdb selects TRBD1, and the lack of DNA leaves this call unchecked. Germline CDR1 SGHDT, CDR2 YYEEEE. The CDR3 has 15 amino acids.

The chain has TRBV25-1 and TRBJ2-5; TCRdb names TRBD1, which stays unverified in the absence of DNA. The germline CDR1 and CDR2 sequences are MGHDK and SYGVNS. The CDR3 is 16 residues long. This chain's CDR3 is CASSESGGSYQETQYF.

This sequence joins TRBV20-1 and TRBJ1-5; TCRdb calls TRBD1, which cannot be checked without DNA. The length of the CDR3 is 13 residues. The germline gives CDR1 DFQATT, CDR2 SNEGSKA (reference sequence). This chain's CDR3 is CSAAGQGHQPQHF.

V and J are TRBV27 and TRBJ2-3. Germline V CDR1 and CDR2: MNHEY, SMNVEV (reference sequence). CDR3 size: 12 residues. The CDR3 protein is CASSFDADTQYF.

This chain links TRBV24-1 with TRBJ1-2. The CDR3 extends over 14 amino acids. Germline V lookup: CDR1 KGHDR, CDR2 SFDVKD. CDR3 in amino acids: CATSDLGVNYGYTF.

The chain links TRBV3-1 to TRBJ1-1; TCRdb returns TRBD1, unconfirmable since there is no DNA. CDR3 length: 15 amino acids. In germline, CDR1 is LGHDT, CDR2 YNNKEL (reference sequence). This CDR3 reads CASSRDRGLNAEAFF. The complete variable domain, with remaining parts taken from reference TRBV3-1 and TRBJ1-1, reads DTAVSQTPKYLVTQMGNDKSIKCEQNLGHDTMYWYKQDSKKFLKIMFSYNNKELIINETVPNRFSPKSPDKAHLNLHINSLELGDSAVYFCASSRDRGLNAEAFFGQGTRLTVV.

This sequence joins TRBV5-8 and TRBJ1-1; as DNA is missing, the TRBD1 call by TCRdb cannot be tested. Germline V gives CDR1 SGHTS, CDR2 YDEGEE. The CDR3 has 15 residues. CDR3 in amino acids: CASSLDEGDFTEAFF.